The clone carrying this T cell receptor beta chain has only one observation. Its target is not known. V was trimmed by 5 bases and J by 3 bases, leaving 21 bases between them. The CDR3 has 17 residues. CDR1 is MDHEN, CDR2 SYDVKM, per germline. This specimen comes from a study of T cell repertoires in cytomegalovirus infection. Study information: CMV infection plus the matching HLA type was flagged by public TCR beta signatures. Points from the study as a whole: CMV-specific TCR beta clonotypes restricted by HLA-C were the ones dominating the ex vivo response. Individuals carrying CMV plus the relevant HLA were identified by cumulative frequency of public TCR beta families.

Each CDR3 protein is one row after TCRdb ran MiXCR on the reads. The table has about 740,000 distinct CDR3 sequences, roughly 35% seen once. Specimen: PBMCs. The receptor was derived from a human donor in good health (CMV status not recorded). Some clones in this sample may be carry-over from other donors' samples. V gene TRBV28 combines with J gene TRBJ2-3; D assignment may be TRBD1 or TRBD2 (5 bases each). The CDR3 is CASSPLFGVGRTDTQYF. The DNA of the CDR3 is TGTGCCAGCAGTCCTCTCTTCGGGGTGGGACGAACAGATACGCAGTATTTT.